This T cell receptor (beta chain) was observed in a study of blood T cell repertoires in COVID-19. Study information: Some COVID-19 samples were acute and others convalescent; all came from the United States, Italy and Spain. T cells, B-cell-depleted T cells, or PBMCs supplied cDNA or gDNA.

In the original analysis: Counts of nucleated cells, estimated from reference gene primer amplification, were obtained. TCRdb keeps only in-frame clones here, not all; method: immunoSEQ multiplex PCR. V and J calls and clone size come straight from that table; D and trimming were deduced from the DNA. The sample comprises approximately 160,000 clones, around 84% of which are singletons, and 5.5% to 7% rests with the top ten. V was trimmed by 2 bases and J by 0 bases, leaving 8 bases between them. This CDR3 has 15 amino acids. Per germline, CDR1 LNHDA and CDR2 SQIVND (reference sequence). The chain couples TRBV19 to TRBJ2-1, with D uncertain. The clonotype was recovered from a man aged 45-65 years with active or convalescent COVID-19. Sequencing was performed on peripheral blood. Here the CDR3 reads CASSILLDSYNEQFF. The CDR3 region has the DNA TGTGCCAGTAGTATACTGCTAGACTCCTACAATGAGCAGTTCTTC.